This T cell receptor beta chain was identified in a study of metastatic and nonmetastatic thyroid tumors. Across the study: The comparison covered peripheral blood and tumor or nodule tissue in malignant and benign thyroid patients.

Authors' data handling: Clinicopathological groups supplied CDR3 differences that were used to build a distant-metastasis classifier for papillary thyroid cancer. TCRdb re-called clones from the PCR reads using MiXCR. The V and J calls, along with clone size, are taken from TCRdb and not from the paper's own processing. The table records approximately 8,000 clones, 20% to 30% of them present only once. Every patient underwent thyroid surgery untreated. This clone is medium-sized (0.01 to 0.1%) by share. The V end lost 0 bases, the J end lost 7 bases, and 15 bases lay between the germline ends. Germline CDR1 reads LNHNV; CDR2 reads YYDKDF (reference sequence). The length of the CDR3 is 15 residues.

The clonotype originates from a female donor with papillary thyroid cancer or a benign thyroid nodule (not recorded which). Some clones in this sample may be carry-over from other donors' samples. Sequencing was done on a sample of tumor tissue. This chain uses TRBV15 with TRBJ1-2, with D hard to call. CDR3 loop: CATSRDKGPAPGYTF. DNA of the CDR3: TGTGCCACCAGCAGAGATAAAGGGCCAGCTCCTGGCTACACCTTC.